This is a list of T cell receptor beta chains from one sample in a study of blood T cell repertoires in COVID-19. Profiling relied on immunoSEQ multiplex PCR, and the TCRdb table lists in-frame clones only, not all of them. In the table there are more than 60,000 clones, more than 75% of which are singletons. The specimen was PBMCs or T cells enriched from blood (not recorded which). The receptors stem from a woman aged 40 to 50 who had recovered from COVID-19. The CDR3 runs from the conserved cysteine through the conserved F or W. The order of the fields is J gene, clone size, D gene, V gene, CDR3 protein, CDR3 DNA. A D gene is named only where the DNA matches it firmly. Expanded clones are given a class, and other clones once, few, many or no size at all.

j_call: TRBJ1-1
clone_size: .
d_call: TRBD1
v_call: TRBV15
cdr3_aa: CATTDRGPTNTEAFF
cdr3_nt: TGTGCCACTACGGACAGGGGGCCCACGAACACTGAAGCTTTCTTT

j_call: TRBJ1-4
clone_size: .
d_call: .
v_call: TRBV7-6
cdr3_aa: CASSQSGVRGGGEKLFF
cdr3_nt: TGTGCCAGCAGCCAGTCAGGGGTTCGGGGGGGCGGTGAAAAACTGTTTTTT

j_call: TRBJ1-5
clone_size: few
d_call: TRBD1
v_call: TRBV15
cdr3_aa: CATSREQQGANQPQHF
cdr3_nt: TGTGCCACCAGCAGAGAGCAACAGGGGGCAAATCAGCCCCAGCATTTT

j_call: TRBJ2-3
clone_size: .
d_call: TRBD2
v_call: TRBV7-9
cdr3_aa: CASSSSLAGGTDTQYF
cdr3_nt: TGTGCCAGCAGCTCCTCCTTAGCGGGGGGCACAGATACGCAGTATTTT

j_call: TRBJ1-2
clone_size: .
d_call: TRBD1
v_call: TRBV5-5
cdr3_aa: CASSLGLGTGGSNVYGYTF
cdr3_nt: TGTGCCAGCAGCTTGGGACTTGGGACAGGGGGTTCCAACGTCTATGGCTACACCTTC

j_call: TRBJ1-1
clone_size: .
d_call: .
v_call: TRBV2
cdr3_aa: CASNREPTTVSEAFF
cdr3_nt: TGTGCCAGCAATCGCGAACCCACAACAGTCTCGGAAGCTTTCTTT

j_call: TRBJ1-2
clone_size: once
d_call: TRBD1
v_call: TRBV27
cdr3_aa: CASSFADRGNGYTF
cdr3_nt: TGTGCCAGCAGTTTCGCGGACAGGGGGAACGGCTACACCTTC

j_call: TRBJ1-2
clone_size: .
d_call: TRBD1
v_call: TRBV4-1
cdr3_aa: CASSQDGTEYYGYTF
cdr3_nt: TGCGCCAGCAGCCAAGATGGGACAGAGTATTATGGCTACACCTTC

j_call: TRBJ2-2
clone_size: .
d_call: TRBD2
v_call: TRBV20-1
cdr3_aa: CSASRTSGGGTGELFF
cdr3_nt: TGCAGTGCTAGTCGGACTAGCGGAGGGGGAACCGGGGAGCTGTTTTTT

j_call: TRBJ2-2
clone_size: once
d_call: TRBD1
v_call: TRBV19
cdr3_aa: CASSIQGASNTGELFF
cdr3_nt: TGTGCCAGTAGTATTCAGGGGGCATCGAACACCGGGGAGCTGTTTTTT

j_call: TRBJ1-2
clone_size: .
d_call: .
v_call: TRBV18
cdr3_aa: CASSPTGPNGYTF
cdr3_nt: TGTGCCAGCTCCCCGACAGGACCTAATGGCTACACCTTC

j_call: TRBJ2-1
clone_size: .
d_call: .
v_call: TRBV13
cdr3_aa: CASSLGPKQYNEQFF
cdr3_nt: TGTGCCAGCAGCTTAGGTCCAAAACAATACAATGAGCAGTTCTTC

j_call: TRBJ1-1
clone_size: .
d_call: TRBD1
v_call: TRBV29-1
cdr3_aa: CSSGQGTNTEAFF
cdr3_nt: TGCAGCTCGGGACAGGGGACGAACACTGAAGCTTTCTTT

j_call: TRBJ2-5
clone_size: .
d_call: .
v_call: TRBV3-1/TRBV3-2
cdr3_aa: CASSRRQRSKETQYF
cdr3_nt: TGTGCCAGCAGCCGTAGACAGAGGTCGAAAGAGACCCAGTACTTC

j_call: TRBJ2-4
clone_size: .
d_call: .
v_call: TRBV7-8
cdr3_aa: CASSPTTVAKNIQYF
cdr3_nt: TGTGCCAGCAGCCCGACGACAGTAGCCAAAAACATTCAGTACTTC

j_call: TRBJ1-2
clone_size: .
d_call: .
v_call: TRBV10-2
cdr3_aa: CASTPGNYGYTF
cdr3_nt: TGCGCCAGCACCCCGGGAAACTATGGCTACACCTTC

j_call: TRBJ2-5
clone_size: few
d_call: TRBD2
v_call: TRBV13
cdr3_aa: CASKGGAGGPGETQYF
cdr3_nt: TGTGCCAGCAAGGGAGGAGCGGGGGGGCCCGGGGAGACCCAGTACTTC

j_call: TRBJ2-1
clone_size: .
d_call: .
v_call: TRBV3-1/TRBV3-2
cdr3_aa: CASSPRTVYNEQFF
cdr3_nt: TGTGCCAGCAGCCCCAGGACTGTTTACAATGAGCAGTTCTTC

j_call: TRBJ1-3
clone_size: .
d_call: .
v_call: TRBV5-1
cdr3_aa: CASSLALRAGNTIYF
cdr3_nt: TGCGCCAGCAGCTTGGCCCTCAGGGCTGGAAACACCATATATTTT

j_call: TRBJ1-5
clone_size: .
d_call: .
v_call: TRBV27
cdr3_aa: CASSLQGSNQPQHF
cdr3_nt: TGTGCCAGCAGCCTCCAGGGGAGCAATCAGCCCCAGCATTTT

j_call: TRBJ2-7
clone_size: .
d_call: .
v_call: TRBV5-5
cdr3_aa: CASSSRSPYEQYF
cdr3_nt: TGTGCCAGCAGCTCCAGGTCCCCCTACGAGCAGTACTTC

j_call: TRBJ1-1
clone_size: .
d_call: TRBD1
v_call: TRBV9
cdr3_aa: CASSVGSGGFEAFF
cdr3_nt: TGTGCCAGCAGCGTAGGGTCAGGGGGCTTTGAAGCTTTCTTT

j_call: TRBJ2-3
clone_size: .
d_call: TRBD2
v_call: TRBV10-1
cdr3_aa: CASRSSGGVGDTQYF
cdr3_nt: TGCGCCAGCAGGAGTAGCGGGGGAGTTGGAGATACGCAGTATTTT

j_call: TRBJ1-2
clone_size: .
d_call: TRBD1
v_call: TRBV7-9
cdr3_aa: CASSLEDRVGDGYTF
cdr3_nt: TGTGCCAGCAGCTTAGAAGACAGGGTGGGGGATGGCTACACCTTC

j_call: TRBJ1-1
clone_size: few
d_call: .
v_call: TRBV11-1
cdr3_aa: CASSLGGLGNTEAFF
cdr3_nt: TGTGCCAGCAGCTTGGGGGGGCTCGGGAACACTGAAGCTTTCTTT

j_call: TRBJ1-6
clone_size: once
d_call: .
v_call: TRBV19
cdr3_aa: CASRMAGIKNSPLHF
cdr3_nt: TGTGCCAGTAGGATGGCAGGGATTAAGAATTCACCCCTCCACTTT

j_call: TRBJ2-3
clone_size: .
d_call: .
v_call: TRBV19
cdr3_aa: CASSPGLPGGTQYF
cdr3_nt: TGTGCCAGTAGTCCGGGACTCCCTGGGGGTACGCAGTATTTT

j_call: TRBJ2-2
clone_size: .
d_call: .
v_call: TRBV10-3
cdr3_aa: CAISESDRVTGELFF
cdr3_nt: TGTGCCATCAGTGAGTCAGACAGAGTCACCGGGGAGCTGTTTTTT

j_call: TRBJ2-7
clone_size: .
d_call: .
v_call: TRBV21-1
cdr3_aa: CASSRLVGGGSYEQYF
cdr3_nt: .

j_call: TRBJ1-4
clone_size: .
d_call: TRBD1
v_call: TRBV2
cdr3_aa: CASSREEPGTGMWEKLFF
cdr3_nt: TGTGCCAGCAGTCGCGAGGAACCCGGGACAGGGATGTGGGAAAAACTGTTTTTT

j_call: TRBJ1-2
clone_size: .
d_call: .
v_call: TRBV5-1
cdr3_aa: CASSPTEGANYGYTF
cdr3_nt: TGCGCCAGCAGTCCTACCGAGGGGGCTAACTATGGCTACACCTTC

j_call: TRBJ2-5
clone_size: .
d_call: TRBD1
v_call: TRBV6-5
cdr3_aa: CASREGTGSEETQYF
cdr3_nt: TGTGCCAGCAGGGAGGGGACAGGGTCCGAAGAGACCCAGTACTTC

j_call: TRBJ1-1
clone_size: .
d_call: .
v_call: TRBV9
cdr3_aa: CASSVEDRPWGGNAEAFF
cdr3_nt: TGTGCCAGCAGCGTAGAGGACAGACCCTGGGGGGGGAACGCTGAAGCTTTCTTT

j_call: TRBJ2-1
clone_size: .
d_call: TRBD1
v_call: TRBV7-9
cdr3_aa: CASSPQGENNEQFF
cdr3_nt: TGTGCCAGCAGCCCGCAGGGGGAGAACAATGAGCAGTTCTTC

j_call: TRBJ2-7
clone_size: few
d_call: .
v_call: TRBV5-4
cdr3_aa: CASSPYTADEQYF
cdr3_nt: TGTGCCAGCAGCCCCTATACAGCGGACGAGCAGTACTTC

j_call: TRBJ1-1
clone_size: .
d_call: .
v_call: TRBV12-3/TRBV12-4
cdr3_aa: CASSPDYTEAFF
cdr3_nt: TGTGCCAGCAGCCCCGACTACACTGAAGCTTTCTTT

j_call: TRBJ2-5
clone_size: .
d_call: TRBD2
v_call: TRBV6-5
cdr3_aa: CASSYGLEETQYF
cdr3_nt: TGTGCCAGCAGTTACGGACTAGAGGAGACCCAGTACTTC

j_call: TRBJ2-3
clone_size: .
d_call: .
v_call: TRBV4-1
cdr3_aa: CASSQESGILDTQYF
cdr3_nt: TGCGCCAGCAGCCAAGAGTCGGGGATCTTAGATACGCAGTATTTT

j_call: TRBJ1-6
clone_size: .
d_call: .
v_call: TRBV6-1
cdr3_aa: CASSEVEGGSSPLHF
cdr3_nt: TGTGCCAGCAGTGAAGTTGAGGGAGGGAGTTCACCCCTCCACTTT

j_call: TRBJ2-2
clone_size: .
d_call: .
v_call: TRBV6-5
cdr3_aa: CASNTGLGTGELFF
cdr3_nt: TGTGCCAGCAACACAGGGTTGGGCACCGGGGAGCTGTTTTTT

j_call: TRBJ2-5
clone_size: .
d_call: .
v_call: TRBV4-1
cdr3_aa: CASSQGSRETQYF
cdr3_nt: TGCGCCAGCAGCCAAGGGAGTAGGGAGACCCAGTACTTC

j_call: TRBJ2-2
clone_size: once
d_call: .
v_call: TRBV6-4
cdr3_aa: CASSVDTTTGELFF
cdr3_nt: TGTGCCAGCAGTGTTGACACCACCACCGGGGAGCTGTTTTTT

j_call: TRBJ1-4
clone_size: .
d_call: .
v_call: TRBV19
cdr3_aa: CASSIGQGWIVKLFF
cdr3_nt: TGTGCCAGTAGTATAGGGCAGGGGTGGATCGTAAAACTGTTTTTT

j_call: TRBJ1-6
clone_size: .
d_call: TRBD1
v_call: TRBV5-6
cdr3_aa: CASSLGTGVYSYNSPLHF
cdr3_nt: TGTGCCAGCAGCTTGGGGACAGGGGTTTACTCCTATAATTCACCCCTCCACTTT

j_call: TRBJ2-5
clone_size: .
d_call: .
v_call: TRBV29-1
cdr3_aa: CSVEWQGAETQYF
cdr3_nt: TGCAGCGTTGAATGGCAGGGTGCAGAGACCCAGTACTTC

j_call: TRBJ2-3
clone_size: once
d_call: TRBD2
v_call: TRBV5-1
cdr3_aa: CASSLAGATDTQYF
cdr3_nt: TGCGCCAGCAGCTTAGCGGGGGCTACAGATACGCAGTATTTT

j_call: TRBJ1-4
clone_size: .
d_call: TRBD1
v_call: TRBV14
cdr3_aa: CASSQDRGPNEKLFF
cdr3_nt: TGTGCCAGCAGCCAAGACAGGGGGCCGAATGAAAAACTGTTTTTT

j_call: TRBJ1-2
clone_size: .
d_call: .
v_call: TRBV10-2
cdr3_aa: CASSAPGQYGYTF
cdr3_nt: TGCGCCAGCAGTGCCCCCGGACAATATGGCTACACCTTC

j_call: TRBJ2-3
clone_size: .
d_call: .
v_call: TRBV1
cdr3_aa: CTSSQVNRFSTDTQYF
cdr3_nt: TGCACCAGCAGCCAAGTTAACAGGTTTAGCACAGATACGCAGTATTTT

j_call: TRBJ2-5
clone_size: .
d_call: TRBD2
v_call: TRBV5-6
cdr3_aa: CASSILAGVGETQYF
cdr3_nt: TGTGCCAGCAGCATCTTAGCGGGGGTCGGAGAGACCCAGTACTTC

j_call: TRBJ2-7
clone_size: .
d_call: TRBD1
v_call: TRBV27
cdr3_aa: CASSLSGTGVGEQYF
cdr3_nt: TGTGCCAGCAGTCTTTCCGGGACAGGGGTGGGCGAGCAGTACTTC